These 21 T cell receptor beta chains share one sample of origin, sequenced in a study of blood T cell repertoires in COVID-19. Sequenced by immunoSEQ multiplex PCR; TCRdb stores in-frame clones only, minus some. Here the sample spans some 270,000 clones, about 87% being singletons. Source material: PBMCs or T cells enriched from blood (not recorded which). Source of these receptors: a woman in her thirties or forties who had been exposed to COVID-19.

The chain uses TRBV11-2 and TRBJ2-5, with D possibly being TRBD1 (6 bases). This CDR3 comprises 14 residues. Trimming took off 3 bases at V and 5 bases at J, with 13 bases between the two ends. CDR1 and CDR2 from the germline V gene are SGHAT and FQNNGV. CDR3 loop: CASSLGAAGETQYF. DNA for the CDR3: TGTGCCAGCAGCTTGGGGGCCGCCGGGGAGACCCAGTACTTC. Full variable domain (rest looked up from reference TRBV11-2 and TRBJ2-5): EAGVAQSPRYKIIEKRQSVAFWCNPISGHATLYWYQQILGQGPKLLIQFQNNGVVDDSQLPKDRFSAERLKGVDSTLKIQPAKLEDSAVYLCASSLGAAGETQYFGPGTRLLVL.

This clone has just a few counts. The rearrangement links TRBV29-1 to TRBJ1-1; D possibly corresponds to TRBD1 (5 bases). Germline V gene data show CDR1 as SQVTM and CDR2 as ANQGSEA. V lost 6 bases to trimming and J lost 0 bases, with 11 bases between them. CDR3 size: 13 residues. Here the CDR3 reads CSVTRGMNTEAFF. The CDR3 nucleotides read TGCAGCGTAACCCGGGGGATGAACACTGAAGCTTTCTTT.

This sequence joins TRBV4-2 and TRBJ2-3; 8 bases map to TRBD1. This CDR3 spans 15 amino acids. The V gene end was trimmed by 0 bases and the J gene end by 5 bases; junction bases not matched to a gene: 4. CDR1 is LGHNA, CDR2 YNFKEQ, per germline. The CDR3 reads CASSQEGTGKDTQYF. CDR3 coding DNA: TGTGCCAGCAGCCAAGAAGGGACAGGCAAAGATACGCAGTATTTT.

V and J are TRBV7-9 and TRBJ1-2; D may be TRBD1 (5 bases). CDR3 length: 13 residues. Between the trimmed V and J ends, which lost 0 bases and 6 bases, there was a span of 8 bases. Germline CDR1 and CDR2: SEHNR and FQNEAQ (reference sequence). CDR3 amino acids: CASSLARVDGYTF. CDR3 nucleotides: TGTGCCAGCAGCTTAGCCAGGGTGGATGGCTACACCTTC.

The chain couples TRBV9 to TRBJ1-3, with D maybe TRBD1 (5 bases). V dropped 4 bases and J dropped 3 bases, with 14 bases sitting between them. This CDR3 is built from 15 residues. Germline V gene data show CDR1 as SGDLS and CDR2 as YYNGEE. The chain's CDR3 is CASSKGIGVGNTIYF. The DNA of the CDR3 is TGTGCCAGCAGCAAAGGGATAGGGGTTGGAAACACCATATATTTT.

This chain joins TRBV7-9 and TRBJ2-2; 11 nucleotides agree with TRBD2. J lost 8 bases, V lost 2 bases, and 10 bases had no gene match. The CDR3 totals 17 residues. Germline assignment: CDR1 SEHNR and CDR2 FQNEAQ (reference sequence). The CDR3 DNA reads as TGTGCCAGCAGCTTACCTTCGACTAGCGGGACGCGGGGGGAGCTGTTTTTT. This encodes CASSLPSTSGTRGELFF.

The CDR3 DNA follows: TGTGCCAGCAGAGGTACAGGGGGCGATGAAAAACTGTTTTTT. Its protein product is CASRGTGGDEKLFF. This rearrangement joins TRBV9 to TRBJ1-4; 9 bases map to TRBD1. V lost 5 bases to trimming and J lost 6 bases; unmatched junction nucleotides: 5. The CDR3 has 14 amino acids. Germline V gene sequence: CDR1 SGDLS, CDR2 YYNGEE. The whole variable domain, remainder taken from reference TRBV9 and TRBJ1-4, is DSGVTQTPKHLITATGQRVTLRCSPRSGDLSVYWYQQSLDQGLQFLIQYYNGEERAKGNILERFSAQQFPDLHSELNLSSLELGDSALYFCASRGTGGDEKLFFGSGTQLSVL.

The genes are TRBV6-5 and TRBJ2-5, with D possibly matching TRBD2 (5 bases). This CDR3 is 14 amino acids long. The V end lost 0 bases, the J end lost 2 bases, and 7 bases lay between the germline ends. CDR1 MNHEY and CDR2 SVGAGI come from the germline V gene. The CDR3: CASSYSRRQETQYF. DNA for the CDR3: TGTGCCAGCAGTTACTCGAGGAGGCAAGAGACCCAGTACTTC.

The CDR3 loop is CASSLSVGRVGEQFF. In DNA, the CDR3 is TGTGCCAGCAGTTTAAGTGTTGGTCGAGTCGGTGAGCAGTTCTTC. This chain links TRBV27 with TRBJ2-1; D remains unclear. Trimming pared 2 bases from V and 9 bases from J, leaving 17 bases between. Germline lookup yields CDR1 MNHEY and CDR2 SMNVEV (reference sequence). This CDR3 is 15 amino acids long.

The chain's CDR3 is CASSLLALAKNIQYF. Here the CDR3 DNA reads TGTGCCAGCAGCTTACTAGCCTTAGCCAAAAACATTCAGTACTTC. The V gene is TRBV7-9, the J gene TRBJ2-4; TRBD2 might be the D (5 bases). CDR3 length: 15 residues. Germline assignment: CDR1 SEHNR and CDR2 FQNEAQ (reference sequence). V was pared by 2 bases and J by 0 bases, with 8 bases between.

The V call is TRBV2, the J call TRBJ2-1; D is uncertain. CDR3 size: 13 residues. Germline V gene sequence: CDR1 SNHLY, CDR2 FYNNEI. Trimming shortened V by 7 bases and J by 0 bases, and 7 bases separated the two germline ends. CDR3 sequence (DNA): TGTGCCAGCAAGAACAGCTCCTACAATGAGCAGTTCTTC. It yields the protein CASKNSSYNEQFF.

This clone is a singleton in its sample. The rearrangement joins TRBV7-9 to TRBJ1-2; 7 bases map to TRBD1. The germline V gene has CDR1 SEHNR and CDR2 FQNEAQ (reference sequence). The CDR3 is 15 residues long. With 4 bases clipped from V and 3 bases from J, the junction kept 8 bases outside the gene matches. The chain's CDR3 is CASSSLGQEYYGYTF. The CDR3 nucleotides read TGTGCCAGCAGCTCCCTTGGACAGGAATACTATGGCTACACCTTC.

This chain links TRBV30 with TRBJ2-3; D uncertain. There are 10 residues in the CDR3. With 6 bases removed from V and 6 bases from J, the gap between germline ends came to 7 bases. Germline V gene data show CDR1 as GTSNPN and CDR2 as SVGIG (reference sequence). The chain's CDR3 is CACSRDTQYF. For the CDR3, the DNA is TGTGCCTGTTCGCGGGATACGCAGTATTTT.

The chain joins TRBV24-1 to TRBJ2-1; 7 bases fit TRBD2. The CDR3 sequence is 17 residues long. The J segment lost 2 bases and the V segment lost 5 bases, leaving 11 bases of the junction unmatched. Germline lookup yields CDR1 KGHDR and CDR2 SFDVKD. In DNA, the CDR3 is TGTGCCACCAGTGGGGTAGCGGGCCCGGGTCCCTACAATGAGCAGTTCTTC. It encodes CATSGVAGPGPYNEQFF.

This chain connects TRBV6-2 or TRBV6-3 to TRBJ1-2; D is uncertain. This CDR3 has 14 amino acids. The V end lost 3 bases, the J end lost 6 bases, and 14 bases lay between the germline ends. CDR1 is MNHEY, CDR2 SVGEGT, per germline. This CDR3 is CASSYYRGGNGYTF. In DNA form, the CDR3 reads TGTGCCAGCAGTTATTACCGCGGAGGGAATGGCTACACCTTC.

The rearrangement links TRBV19 to TRBJ1-6; TRBD1 matches at 10 bases. CDR1 and CDR2 from the germline V gene are LNHDA and SQIVND (reference sequence). CDR3 length: 17 amino acids. V lost 6 bases and J lost 0; bases outside the gene matches: 5. The CDR3 region is CASRTGQGVSYNSPLHF. The CDR3 DNA reads TGTGCCAGTAGGACCGGACAGGGGGTCTCCTATAATTCACCCCTCCACTTT.

V and J are TRBV27 and TRBJ1-1, with TRBD1 identical over 7 bases. Losses at the gene ends were 3 bases for V and 4 bases for J; bases not matched to a gene: 5. There are 14 residues in the CDR3. The germline V gene encodes CDR1 MNHEY and CDR2 SMNVEV (reference sequence). The CDR3 protein is CASSFRGEATEAFF. The CDR3 nucleotides are TGTGCCAGCAGTTTCAGGGGGGAGGCCACTGAAGCTTTCTTT.

DNA for the CDR3: TGTGCCAGCAGTAAACAGGCCCTGCACAGCTACGAGCAGTACGTC. Its translation: CASSKQALHSYEQYV. This chain links TRBV2 with TRBJ2-7; D perhaps matches TRBD1 (5 bases). The CDR3 runs to 15 residues. V was shortened by 5 bases and J by 3 bases, with 17 bases between the two germline ends. Germline CDR1 SNHLY, CDR2 FYNNEI.

CDR3 protein: CASSSPPREGYGYTF. As DNA, the CDR3 is TGTGCCAGCAGTTCCCCGCCGAGGGAGGGCTATGGCTACACCTTC. The gene calls are TRBV28 and TRBJ1-2; D remains ambiguous. The CDR3 contains 15 residues. Germline lookup yields CDR1 MDHEN and CDR2 SYDVKM. V was cut by 4 bases and J by 4 bases, with 16 bases left in between.

J is TRBJ1-4 and V is TRBV15; a possible D gene is TRBD1 (5 bases). The CDR3 totals 15 residues. Trimming took off 0 bases at V and 8 bases at J, with 13 bases between the two ends. Germline loops: CDR1 LNHNV, CDR2 YYDKDF (reference sequence). In DNA form, the CDR3 reads TGTGCCACCAGCAGAGATCACGTGTCAGGGGAAAAACTGTTTTTT. As protein: CATSRDHVSGEKLFF.

The J gene is TRBJ2-7, the V gene TRBV6-2 or TRBV6-3; D remains unclear. The CDR3 is 15 residues long. Trimming pared 4 bases from V and 1 base from J, leaving 14 bases between. Looked up from germline, CDR1 is MNHEY and CDR2 is SVGEGT. DNA of the CDR3: TGTGCCAGCAGTTTAAACTTACTGACTTCCTACGAGCAGTACTTC. Translating gives CASSLNLLTSYEQYF.